This T cell receptor beta chain was retrieved from a study of blood T cell repertoires in COVID-19. About the research overall: Acute and convalescent COVID-19 samples came from the United States, Italy and Spain.

The CDR3 is made up of 16 amino acids. Trimming pared 1 base from V and 2 bases from J, leaving 12 bases between. CDR1 and CDR2 (germline): LGHNA, YSLEER. Some clones are missing from TCRdb's copy, which holds only in-frame ones; the method was immunoSEQ multiplex PCR. The sample lists about 200,000 clones, around 89% occurring once. The gene calls are TRBV4-3 and TRBJ1-5; D is unresolved. This receptor was identified in a man aged 40-55 years with active or convalescent COVID-19. The sequenced sample was peripheral blood. The CDR3 spells CASSQGGEMGNQPQHF. The DNA for the CDR3 is TGCGCCAGCAGCCAAGGAGGTGAGATGGGCAATCAGCCCCAGCATTTT.